A single sample is the source of the 25 T cell receptor beta chains below, sequenced in a study of cytomegalovirus exposure and HLA in healthy donors. 60 Vbeta and 13 Jbeta primers were used in PCR. This table comes from immunoSEQ multiplex PCR, and its TCRdb copy is limited to in-frame clones, with some not included. The sample records under 85,000 clones, roughly 79% being singletons. The material sequenced was PBMCs. Receptors originate from a woman aged 40-49 years in good health and CMV-seropositive.

This chain connects TRBV6-1 to TRBJ2-7; D call uncertain. V lost 4 bases to trimming and J lost 3 bases, with 25 bases between them. Germline CDR1 MNHNS, CDR2 SASEGT. The CDR3 has 18 residues. The CDR3 loop reads CASSAFSAFGSQVYEQYF. The CDR3 DNA is TGTGCCAGCAGTGCCTTCTCTGCATTTGGGTCCCAGGTCTACGAGCAGTACTTC.

The rearrangement links TRBV19 to TRBJ1-5; 7 bases match TRBD1. The CDR3 extends over 14 amino acids. CDR1 and CDR2 (germline): LNHDA, SQIVND (reference sequence). With 6 bases clipped from V and 1 base from J, the junction kept 3 bases outside the gene matches. This CDR3 is CASRGRGSNQPQHF. CDR3 bases: TGTGCCAGTAGGGGCAGGGGGAGCAATCAGCCCCAGCATTTT. Complete variable domain (other parts from reference TRBV19 and TRBJ1-5): DGGITQSPKYLFRKEGQNVTLSCEQNLNHDAMYWYRQDPGQGLRLIYYSQIVNDFQKGDIAEGYSVSREKKESFPLTVTSAQKNPTAFYLCASRGRGSNQPQHFGDGTRLSIL.

V and J are TRBV19 and TRBJ1-5; D is unresolved. CDR3 length: 17 residues. V lost 1 base and J 7 bases, leaving 20 bases between the germline ends. The germline CDR1 and CDR2 sequences are LNHDA and SQIVND (reference sequence). In nucleotides, the CDR3 is TGTGCCAGTAGTATAGCCCGAAGAGGGTCTGGGGTGCAGCCCCAGCATTTT. Its translation is CASSIARRGSGVQPQHF.

The V call is TRBV2, the J call TRBJ1-6; 11 bases fit TRBD1. CDR3 length: 14 amino acids. After removal of 6 bases from V and 8 bases from J, the junction contained 3 bases not matched to a gene. CDR1 and CDR2 from the germline V gene are SNHLY and FYNNEI. Here the CDR3 DNA reads TGTGCCAGCAGGGACAGGGGGCTTGATTCACCCCTCCACTTT. Encoded protein: CASRDRGLDSPLHF.

This sequence joins TRBV7-7 and TRBJ1-3, with TRBD1 matching over 8 bases. The CDR3 contains 15 residues. The V gene's germline CDR1 is SSHAT and CDR2 FNYEAQ (reference sequence). V gave up 0 bases and J gave up 2 bases; unmatched junction bases: 0. As DNA, the CDR3 is TGTGCCAGCAGCTTAGCGACAGGGGCTGGAAACACCATATATTTT. It encodes CASSLATGAGNTIYF.

This chain uses TRBV18 with TRBJ2-7, with unresolved D. V gave up 2 bases and J gave up 6 bases, with 5 bases separating them. The CDR3 runs 11 residues. The germline gives CDR1 KGHSH, CDR2 LQKENI. This CDR3 is CASSPSGEQYF. The CDR3 nucleotides are TGTGCCAGCTCACCATCCGGCGAGCAGTACTTC.

J is TRBJ2-5 and V is TRBV7-7, with D possibly TRBD2 on 6 matching bases. Germline V CDR1 and CDR2: SSHAT, FNYEAQ (reference sequence). The CDR3 length is 14 residues. Trimming cost V 4 bases and J 4 bases, with 13 bases left between them. As DNA, the CDR3 is TGTGCCAGCAGCTCCTCCAAAGCGGGAGAGACCCAGTACTTC. This sequence encodes CASSSSKAGETQYF.

The gene calls are TRBV4-2 and TRBJ1-2, with a possible D match to TRBD1 (6 bases). In germline, CDR1 is LGHNA, CDR2 YNFKEQ. The V end was cut by 0 bases, the J end by 10 bases, with 18 bases between. This CDR3 has 15 amino acids. The CDR3 loop is CASSQDGRGAVIYTF. The CDR3 nucleotides read TGTGCCAGCAGCCAAGATGGGAGGGGGGCCGTAATCTACACCTTC.

The chain couples TRBV4-1 to TRBJ2-5, with D uncertain. Trimming stripped 3 bases from V and 5 bases from J, with 10 bases between. The germline gives CDR1 MGHRA, CDR2 YSYEKL. CDR3 length: 13 residues. CDR3 coding DNA: TGCGCCAGCAGCCAGAGTTTTTTTGAGACCCAGTACTTC. Translation gives CASSQSFFETQYF.

The chain is built from TRBV5-4 and TRBJ1-6, with a tentative D call TRBD1 (5 bases). The CDR3 length is 15 residues. V lost 1 base, J lost 5 bases, and 10 bases lay in between. Germline V CDR1 and CDR2: SGHNT, YYREEE (reference sequence). Written as DNA, the CDR3 is TGTGCCAGCAGCTTGCAGGGTCTTGATAATTCACCCCTCCACTTT. It specifies CASSLQGLDNSPLHF.

DNA of the CDR3: TGTGCCAGTAGTATAGGCAGGGGCGGTGATCAGCCCCAGCATTTT. Its protein is CASSIGRGGDQPQHF. This chain uses TRBV19 with TRBJ1-5, with TRBD1 as a possible D gene (6 bases). The germline CDR1 and CDR2 sequences are LNHDA and SQIVND (reference sequence). This CDR3 comprises 15 residues. V lost 1 base, J lost 5 bases, and 12 bases lay in between.

This clone has more than one count but fewer than ten. This chain joins TRBV4-1 and TRBJ2-7, with 12 bases aligning to TRBD2. The CDR3 is 20 residues long. With 1 base clipped from V and 5 bases from J, the junction kept 18 bases outside the gene matches. Germline values: CDR1 MGHRA, CDR2 YSYEKL. The CDR3 protein is CASSQVVRGGTSGWYHEQYF. DNA for the CDR3: TGCGCCAGCAGCCAAGTAGTGAGAGGTGGGACTAGCGGGTGGTACCACGAGCAGTACTTC.

This clone occurred a few times. The V and J genes are TRBV6-4 and TRBJ2-2; TRBD2 matches 10 bases. Germline V gives CDR1 MRHNA, CDR2 SNTAGT. V shed 6 bases and J 0 bases; nucleotides not matched to a gene: 7. The CDR3 runs 17 residues. CDR3 DNA sequence: TGTGCCAGCAGCCCTCTAGCGGGAGTTTCGAACACCGGGGAGCTGTTTTTT. It encodes CASSPLAGVSNTGELFF.

CDR3 in DNA: TGTGCCAGTTCCGGGACAGGGGGGAATTCACCCCTCCACTTT. It codes for CASSGTGGNSPLHF. V gene TRBV10-3 combines with J gene TRBJ1-6; 11 bases fit TRBD1. Germline V gene sequence: CDR1 ENHRY, CDR2 SYGVKD. This CDR3 has 14 residues. With 10 bases clipped from V and 7 bases from J, the junction kept 6 bases outside the gene matches.

In its sample, this clone was seen a few times. V usage is TRBV5-1 and J usage is TRBJ1-6; 10 nucleotides match TRBD1. Germline V lookup: CDR1 SGHRS, CDR2 YFSETQ. After removal of 0 bases from V and 7 bases from J, the junction contained 1 base not matched to a gene. There are 15 residues in the CDR3. DNA of the CDR3: TGCGCCAGCAGCTTGGAGGGACAGGGGAATTCACCCCTCCACTTT. This gives the protein CASSLEGQGNSPLHF. Supplemented by reference TRBV5-1 and TRBJ1-6, the full variable domain reads KAGVTQTPRYLIKTRGQQVTLSCSPISGHRSVSWYQQTPGQGLQFLFEYFSETQRNKGNFPGRFSGRQFSNSRSEMNVSTLELGDSALYLCASSLEGQGNSPLHFGNGTRLTVT.

The chain joins TRBV15 to TRBJ2-5; tentatively, D is TRBD1 (7 bases). The germline V and J ends were trimmed by 5 bases and 2 bases, with 9 bases remaining between them. The CDR3 extends over 13 amino acids. CDR1 and CDR2 from the germline V gene are LNHNV and YYDKDF (reference sequence). The CDR3 sequence is CATSAGGQETQYF. CDR3 nucleotide sequence: TGTGCCACCAGCGCAGGGGGGCAAGAGACCCAGTACTTC.

The genes are TRBV6-5 and TRBJ1-2; D is perhaps TRBD1 (6 bases). The germline CDR1 and CDR2 sequences are MNHEY and SVGAGI. The CDR3 covers 15 residues. Trimming shortened V by 4 bases and J by 4 bases, and 16 bases separated the two germline ends. Here the CDR3 reads CASSSPSGTSYGYTF. The CDR3 bases are TGTGCCAGCAGTTCCCCTTCCGGGACATCCTATGGCTACACCTTC.

V gene TRBV9 combines with J gene TRBJ2-5; 10 bases are a match to TRBD2. Trimming at V came to 3 bases and at J to 5 bases, leaving 7 bases not matched to a gene. The CDR3 has 15 residues. Looked up from germline, CDR1 is SGDLS and CDR2 is YYNGEE. This chain's CDR3 is CASSAGLAVGETQYF. The CDR3 nucleotides read TGTGCCAGCAGCGCCGGACTAGCGGTGGGTGAGACCCAGTACTTC.

The chain has TRBV5-4 and TRBJ2-7, with 10 nucleotides matching TRBD2. Germline loops: CDR1 SGHNT, CDR2 YYREEE (reference sequence). The J segment lost 10 bases and the V segment lost 2 bases, leaving 6 bases of the junction unmatched. The CDR3 runs to 13 residues. The CDR3 bases are TGTGCCAGCAGCTTTGTAGCGGGAGGCCCCCAGTACTTC. Translated: CASSFVAGGPQYF.

The genes are TRBV6-5 and TRBJ2-1; TRBD2 agrees at 8 bases. The CDR3 covers 13 residues. Germline CDR1 reads MNHEY; CDR2 reads SVGAGI. V lost 6 bases and J lost 4; bases outside the gene matches: 2. The CDR3 sequence is CASRVAGYNEQFF. CDR3 DNA sequence: TGTGCCAGCAGGGTAGCGGGATACAATGAGCAGTTCTTC.

This CDR3 is CASSPGDRKDEKLFF. CDR3 DNA sequence: TGTGCCAGCAGCCCAGGGGACAGAAAAGACGAAAAACTGTTTTTT. This sequence joins TRBV11-2 and TRBJ1-4; 7 bases match TRBD1. Germline CDR1 is SGHAT and CDR2 is FQNNGV. J lost 8 bases, V lost 5 bases, and 11 bases had no gene match. The CDR3 runs 15 residues.

The V and J genes are TRBV15 and TRBJ2-7, with TRBD1 matching over 8 bases. Germline V gene data show CDR1 as LNHNV and CDR2 as YYDKDF (reference sequence). The CDR3 has 14 amino acids. With 5 bases clipped from V and 5 bases from J, the junction kept 8 bases outside the gene matches. In nucleotides, the CDR3 is TGTGCCACCAGCCGATGGGACAGGTTAGACGAGCAGTACTTC. This codes for CATSRWDRLDEQYF.

The chain couples TRBV11-2 to TRBJ2-7; D not certain. The CDR3 sequence is 12 residues long. The ends were cut back, 0 bases at V and 6 bases at J, with 6 bases in the middle. Germline V gene data show CDR1 as SGHAT and CDR2 as FQNNGV. The CDR3 region has the DNA TGTGCCAGCAGCTTAGACTCGGGCGAGCAGTACTTC. Protein: CASSLDSGEQYF.

The chain joins TRBV25-1 to TRBJ2-5; D might be TRBD2 (6 bases). The CDR3 sequence is 15 residues long. Germline V lookup: CDR1 MGHDK, CDR2 SYGVNS. Between the trimmed V and J ends, which lost 1 base and 5 bases, there was a span of 14 bases. In DNA, the CDR3 is TGTGCCAGCAGTGAATCCGAACTAGCCTTGGAGACCCAGTACTTC. Amino acid sequence: CASSESELALETQYF.

This clone turned up a few times. The rearrangement joins TRBV10-3 to TRBJ2-5, with TRBD2 identical over 7 bases. With 3 bases clipped from V and 0 bases from J, the junction kept 4 bases outside the gene matches. This CDR3 spans 15 amino acids. CDR1 is ENHRY and CDR2 is SYGVKD in the germline V gene. In DNA form, the CDR3 reads TGTGCCATCAGTGACCCTAGCGGAAACCAAGAGACCCAGTACTTC. Its translation is CAISDPSGNQETQYF.